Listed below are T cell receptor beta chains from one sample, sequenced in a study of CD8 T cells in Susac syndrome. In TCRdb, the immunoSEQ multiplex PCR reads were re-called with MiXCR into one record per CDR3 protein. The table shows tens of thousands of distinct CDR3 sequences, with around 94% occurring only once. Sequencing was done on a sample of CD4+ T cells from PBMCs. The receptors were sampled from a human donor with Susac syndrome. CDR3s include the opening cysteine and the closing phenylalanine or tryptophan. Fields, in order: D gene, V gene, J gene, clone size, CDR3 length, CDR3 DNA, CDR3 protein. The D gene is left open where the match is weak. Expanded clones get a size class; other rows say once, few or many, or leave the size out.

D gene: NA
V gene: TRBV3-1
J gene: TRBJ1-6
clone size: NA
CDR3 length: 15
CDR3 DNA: TGTGCCAGCAGCCAGGGGGCGGACTACAATTCACCCCTCCACTTT
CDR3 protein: CASSQGADYNSPLHF

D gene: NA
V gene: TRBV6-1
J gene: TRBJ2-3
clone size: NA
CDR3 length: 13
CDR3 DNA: TGTGCCAGCAGTGAAAGGGCCCCCGGGACGCAGTATTTT
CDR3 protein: CASSERAPGTQYF

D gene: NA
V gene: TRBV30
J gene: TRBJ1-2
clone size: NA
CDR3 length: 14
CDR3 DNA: TGTGCCTGGAGAAAGGGGCCTGGCGGGGTCGGCTACACCTTC
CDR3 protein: CAWRKGPGGVGYTF

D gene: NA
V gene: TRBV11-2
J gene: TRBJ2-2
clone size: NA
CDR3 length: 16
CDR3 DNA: TGTGCCAGCAGCTTAGTTCCGGGGGCGAACACCGGGGAGCTGTTTTTT
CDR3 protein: CASSLVPGANTGELFF

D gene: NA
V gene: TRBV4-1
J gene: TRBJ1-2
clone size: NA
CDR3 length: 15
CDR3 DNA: TGCGCCAGCAGCCAAACCCAGACAGAGCTCTATGGCTACACCTTC
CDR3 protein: CASSQTQTELYGYTF

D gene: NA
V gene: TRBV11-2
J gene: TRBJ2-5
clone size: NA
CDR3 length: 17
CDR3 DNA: TGTGCCAGCAGCCAGCGGTTGAGGGGGGGCGGCCAAGAGACCCAGTACTTC
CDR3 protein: CASSQRLRGGGQETQYF

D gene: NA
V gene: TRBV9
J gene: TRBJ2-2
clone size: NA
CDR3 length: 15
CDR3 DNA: TGTGCCAGCAGCCCAACCGAGGGGCGCGCCGGGGAGCTGTTTTTT
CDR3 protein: CASSPTEGRAGELFF

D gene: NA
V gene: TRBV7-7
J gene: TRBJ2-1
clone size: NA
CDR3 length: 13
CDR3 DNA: TGTGCTAGCAGCCTGGGCCCCGGGACAGAGCAGTTCTTC
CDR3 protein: CASSLGPGTEQFF

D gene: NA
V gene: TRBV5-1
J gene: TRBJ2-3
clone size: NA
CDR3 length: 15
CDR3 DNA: TGCGCCAGCAGCCTCATGGGCCCTAGCACAGATACGCAGTATTTT
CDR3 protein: CASSLMGPSTDTQYF

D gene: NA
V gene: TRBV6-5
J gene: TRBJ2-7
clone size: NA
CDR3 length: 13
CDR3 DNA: TGTGCCAGCAGCCGGTCGGGGGAAGGCGAGCAGTACTTC
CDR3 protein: CASSRSGEGEQYF

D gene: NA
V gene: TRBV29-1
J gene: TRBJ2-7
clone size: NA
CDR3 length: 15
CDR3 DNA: TGCAGCGTTGGCCGGGCAGGGATAGCCCCCTACGAGCAGTACTTC
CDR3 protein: CSVGRAGIAPYEQYF

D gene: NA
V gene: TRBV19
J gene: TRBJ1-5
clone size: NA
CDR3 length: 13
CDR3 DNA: TGTGCCAGTAGTACAGGGAAGGGTCAGCCCCAGCATTTT
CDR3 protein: CASSTGKGQPQHF

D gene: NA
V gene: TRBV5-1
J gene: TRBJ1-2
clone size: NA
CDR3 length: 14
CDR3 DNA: TGCGCCAGCAGCTTGACAGTAGCTAACTATGGCTACACCTTC
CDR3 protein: CASSLTVANYGYTF

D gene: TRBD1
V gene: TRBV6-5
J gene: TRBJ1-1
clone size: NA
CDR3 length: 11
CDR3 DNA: TGTGCCAAAACCGGGACAGGGGAAGCTTTCTTT
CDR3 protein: CAKTGTGEAFF

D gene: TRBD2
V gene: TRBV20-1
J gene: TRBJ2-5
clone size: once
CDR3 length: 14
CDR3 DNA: TGCAGTGCTCGCTTAACTAGCGGGAAAGAGACCCAGTACTTC
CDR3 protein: CSARLTSGKETQYF

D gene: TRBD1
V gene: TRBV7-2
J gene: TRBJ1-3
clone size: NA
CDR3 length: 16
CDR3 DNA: TGTGCCAGCAGCCGAGCGAGACAGGGCTCTGGAAACACCATATATTTT
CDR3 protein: CASSRARQGSGNTIYF

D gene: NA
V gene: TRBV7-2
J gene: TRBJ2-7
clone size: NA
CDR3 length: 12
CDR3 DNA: TGTGCCAGCAGCTTAGTCCCCGGGGGTCAGTACTTC
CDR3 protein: CASSLVPGGQYF

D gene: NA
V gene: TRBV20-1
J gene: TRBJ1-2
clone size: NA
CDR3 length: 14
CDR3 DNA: TGCAGTGCTAGTGGGCGGAACCACCTCTATGGCTACACCTTC
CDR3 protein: CSASGRNHLYGYTF

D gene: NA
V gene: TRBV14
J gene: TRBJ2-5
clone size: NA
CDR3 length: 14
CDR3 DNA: TGTGCCAGCAGCCAAGATGACAGTGCTGGGGCCCAGTACTTC
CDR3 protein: CASSQDDSAGAQYF

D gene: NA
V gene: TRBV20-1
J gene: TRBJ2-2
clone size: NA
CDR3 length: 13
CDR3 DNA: TGCAGTGCACCCGACAGGAACACCGGGGAGCTGTTTTTT
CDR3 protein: CSAPDRNTGELFF

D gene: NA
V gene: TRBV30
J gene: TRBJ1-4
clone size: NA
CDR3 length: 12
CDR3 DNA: TGTGCCTGGCGGACAGCTGTGGGAAAACTGTTTTTT
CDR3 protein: CAWRTAVGKLFF

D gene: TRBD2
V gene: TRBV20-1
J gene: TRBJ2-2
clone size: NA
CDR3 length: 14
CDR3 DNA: TGCAGTGCGCGACTAGCGGCGAACACCGGGGAGCTGTTTTTT
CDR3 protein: CSARLAANTGELFF

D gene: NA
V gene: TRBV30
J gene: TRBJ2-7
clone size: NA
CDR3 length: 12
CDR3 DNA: TGTGCCTCCTGGGGGGAAGGGAGGGAGCAGTACTTC
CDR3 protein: CASWGEGREQYF

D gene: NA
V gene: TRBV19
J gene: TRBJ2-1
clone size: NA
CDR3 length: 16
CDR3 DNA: TGTGCCAGTAGTATTCGAGGACTACCCTTTGGTTCAGAGCAGTTCTTC
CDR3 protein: CASSIRGLPFGSEQFF

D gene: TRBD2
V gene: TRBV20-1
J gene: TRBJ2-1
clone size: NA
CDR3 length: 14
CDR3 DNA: TGCAGTGCTAAGGGACTAGAGTCCTACAATGAGCAGTTCTTC
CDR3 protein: CSAKGLESYNEQFF

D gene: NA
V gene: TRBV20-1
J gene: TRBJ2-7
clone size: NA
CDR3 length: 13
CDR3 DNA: TGCAGTGCTAGCCCCCCAGGTAACTACGAGCAGTACTTC
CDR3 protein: CSASPPGNYEQYF

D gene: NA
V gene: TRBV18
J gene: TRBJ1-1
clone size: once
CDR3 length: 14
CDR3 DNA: TGTGCCAGCTCACCACAGTCAGCTCTCACTGAAGCTTTCTTT
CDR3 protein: CASSPQSALTEAFF

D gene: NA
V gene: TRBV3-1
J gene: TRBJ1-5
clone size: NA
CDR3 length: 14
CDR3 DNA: TGTGCCAGCAGCCAAGATAGAACCAATCAGCCCCAGCATTTT
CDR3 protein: CASSQDRTNQPQHF

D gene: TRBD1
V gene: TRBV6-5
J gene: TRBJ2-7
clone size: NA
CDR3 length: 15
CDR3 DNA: TGTGCCAGCAGTGTTGACCGGGACAGGGCTTACGAGCAGTACTTC
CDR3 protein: CASSVDRDRAYEQYF

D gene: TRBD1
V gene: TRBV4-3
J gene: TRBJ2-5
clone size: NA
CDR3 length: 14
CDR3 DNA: TGCGCCAGCAGCCAAGTTGAGGGGGCAGAGACCCAGTACTTC
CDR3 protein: CASSQVEGAETQYF

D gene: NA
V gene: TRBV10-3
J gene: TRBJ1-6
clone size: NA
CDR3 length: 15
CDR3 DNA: TGTGCCTCTACGACGCCCGGAGGAGATAATTCACCCCTCCACTTT
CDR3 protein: CASTTPGGDNSPLHF

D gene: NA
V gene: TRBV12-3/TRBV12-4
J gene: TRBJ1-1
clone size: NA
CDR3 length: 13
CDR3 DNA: TGTGCCAGCAATACCAACCAAAACACTGAAGCTTTCTTT
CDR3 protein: CASNTNQNTEAFF

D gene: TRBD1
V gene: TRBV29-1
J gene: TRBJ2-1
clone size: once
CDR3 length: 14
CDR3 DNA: TGCAGCGTAACCCACCGGGACAGATACAATGAGCAGTTCTTC
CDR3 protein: CSVTHRDRYNEQFF

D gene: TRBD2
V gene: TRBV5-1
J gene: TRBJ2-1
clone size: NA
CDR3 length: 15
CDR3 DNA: TGCGCCAGTGAGCGGGGACTAGCGGCTTACAATGAGCAGTTCTTC
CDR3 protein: CASERGLAAYNEQFF

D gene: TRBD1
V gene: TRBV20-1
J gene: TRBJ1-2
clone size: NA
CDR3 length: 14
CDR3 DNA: TGCAGTGCCCCCGACGGGACAGGGTATTCTGGCTACACCTTC
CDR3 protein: CSAPDGTGYSGYTF

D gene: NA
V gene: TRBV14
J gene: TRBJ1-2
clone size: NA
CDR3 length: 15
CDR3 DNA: TGTGCCAGCAGCCAAGATTTGCAGCCCGGGGGTGGCTACACCTTC
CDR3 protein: CASSQDLQPGGGYTF

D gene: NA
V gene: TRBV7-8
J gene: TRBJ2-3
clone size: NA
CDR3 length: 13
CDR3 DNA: TGTGCCAGCAGCCGTCTTAGCACAGATACGCAGTATTTT
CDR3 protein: CASSRLSTDTQYF

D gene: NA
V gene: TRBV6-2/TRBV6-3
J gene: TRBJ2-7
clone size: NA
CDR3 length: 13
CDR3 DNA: TGTGCCAGCAGTTCCTTCGGCGCCTACGAGCAGTACTTC
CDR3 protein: CASSSFGAYEQYF

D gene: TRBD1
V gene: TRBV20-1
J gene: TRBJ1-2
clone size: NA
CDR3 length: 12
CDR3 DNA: TGCAGTGCCGGGACAGGAGAATATGGCTACACCTTC
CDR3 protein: CSAGTGEYGYTF

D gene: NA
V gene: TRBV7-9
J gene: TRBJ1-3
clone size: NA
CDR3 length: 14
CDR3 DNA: TGTGCCAGCAGCTTATCAGGCACTGGAAACACCATATATTTT
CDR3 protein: CASSLSGTGNTIYF

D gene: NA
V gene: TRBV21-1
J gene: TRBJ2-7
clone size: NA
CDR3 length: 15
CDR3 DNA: TGTGCCAGCAGCACCTACAGGGACCCCGGGGACGAGCAGTACTTC
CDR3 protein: CASSTYRDPGDEQYF

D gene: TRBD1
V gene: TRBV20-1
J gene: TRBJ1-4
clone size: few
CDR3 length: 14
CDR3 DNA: TGCAGTGCTAGGCGAGGACAGGGAGATGAAAAACTGTTTTTT
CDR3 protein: CSARRGQGDEKLFF

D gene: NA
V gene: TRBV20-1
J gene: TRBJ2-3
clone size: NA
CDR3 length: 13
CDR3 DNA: TGCAGCCCCGGGGTGGTTAGCACAGATACGCAGTATTTT
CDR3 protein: CSPGVVSTDTQYF

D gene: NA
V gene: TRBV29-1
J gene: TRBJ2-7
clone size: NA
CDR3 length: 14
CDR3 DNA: TGCAGCGCCGCGCCTAGCCGCCCTTTCTACGAGCAGTACTTC
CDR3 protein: CSAAPSRPFYEQYF

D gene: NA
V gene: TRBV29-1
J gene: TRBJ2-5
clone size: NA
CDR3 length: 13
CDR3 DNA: TGCAGCGTTGAATGGGGGGTCGGGGAGACCCAGTACTTC
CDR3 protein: CSVEWGVGETQYF

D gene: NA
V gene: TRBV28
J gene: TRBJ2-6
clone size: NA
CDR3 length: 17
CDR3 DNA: TGTGCCAGCAGTCCCATAGGACAAATCTCTGGGGCCAACGTCCTGACTTTC
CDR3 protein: CASSPIGQISGANVLTF

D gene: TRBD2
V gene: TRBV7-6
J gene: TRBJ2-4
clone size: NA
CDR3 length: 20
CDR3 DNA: TGTGCCAGCAGCTTGGAGACCTCCGGGACTAGCGGGGGACCCAAAAACATTCAGTACTTC
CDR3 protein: CASSLETSGTSGGPKNIQYF

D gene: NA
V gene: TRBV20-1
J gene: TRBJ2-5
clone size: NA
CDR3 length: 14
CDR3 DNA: TGCAGTGCTAGAGATCTTAGGGGGGTGTCGACCCAGTACTTC
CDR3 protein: CSARDLRGVSTQYF

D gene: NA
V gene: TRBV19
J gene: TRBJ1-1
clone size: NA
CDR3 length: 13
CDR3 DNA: TGTGCCAGTAGTTATTCCCGGGACACTGAAGCTTTCTTT
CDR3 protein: CASSYSRDTEAFF

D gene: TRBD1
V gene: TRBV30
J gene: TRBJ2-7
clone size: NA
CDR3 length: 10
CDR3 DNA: TGTGCCTGGGGGAGACAGGGCTTGGACTTC
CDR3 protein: CAWGRQGLDF

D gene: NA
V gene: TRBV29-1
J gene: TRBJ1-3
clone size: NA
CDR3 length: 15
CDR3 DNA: TGCAGCGTCCTTGGGCAGGAAGGCTCTGGAAACACCATATATTTT
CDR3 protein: CSVLGQEGSGNTIYF

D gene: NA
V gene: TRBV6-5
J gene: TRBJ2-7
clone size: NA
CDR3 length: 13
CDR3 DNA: TGTGCCAGCGGAAGAGACATGACCTACGAGCAGTACTTC
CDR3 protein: CASGRDMTYEQYF

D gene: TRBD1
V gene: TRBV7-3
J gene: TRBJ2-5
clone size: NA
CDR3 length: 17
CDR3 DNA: TGTGCCAGCAGCCTCTTCGGGACAGGGGTGCTGGGGGAGACCCAGTACTTC
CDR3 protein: CASSLFGTGVLGETQYF